The rows below give T cell receptor beta chains drawn from one sample of a study of Graves' ophthalmopathy and Graves' hyperthyroidism. One entry per CDR3 protein results from TCRdb running MiXCR on the multiplex PCR reads. This table holds approximately 700,000 distinct CDR3 sequences, approximately 39% found once. Input material: peripheral blood. The receptor source for this set is an adult man with Graves' ophthalmopathy. Both conserved end residues are part of each CDR3. The D gene is left open where the match is weak. The size field is filled for only some rows; it gives once, few, many or a size class.

.	TRBV6-2/TRBV6-3	TRBJ2-7	few	CASSYGWVPTSYEQYF	TGTGCCAGCAGTTACGGATGGGTCCCCACAAGCTACGAGCAGTACTTC
.	TRBV20-1	TRBJ1-1	many	CSARGTDMNTEAFF	TGCAGTGCTAGAGGGACAGACATGAACACTGAAGCTTTCTTT
.	TRBV4-1	TRBJ1-1	few	CASSQNLGDTEAFF	TGCGCCAGCAGCCAAAACCTGGGAGACACTGAAGCTTTCTTT
.	TRBV9	TRBJ2-6	many	CASSATSSGYGANVLTF	TGTGCCAGCAGCGCAACTTCTTCAGGGTATGGGGCCAACGTCCTGACTTTC
.	TRBV7-2	TRBJ1-1	.	CASSYENQNTEAFF	TGTGCCAGCAGTTACGAGAACCAGAACACTGAAGCTTTCTTT
.	TRBV11-2	TRBJ1-1	.	CASSRRRSELNTEAFF	TGCGCCAGCAGCCGAAGGAGATCCGAGCTGAACACTGAAGCTTTCTTT
.	TRBV19	TRBJ2-2	many	CASSSLRSGELFF	TGTGCCAGTAGTAGCCTGAGATCCGGGGAGCTGTTTTTT
.	TRBV7-9	TRBJ1-2	.	CAWRRDGTNYGYTF	TGTGCCTGGCGCCGGGACGGAACTAACTATGGCTACACCTTC
TRBD1	TRBV5-5	TRBJ1-2	.	CASSPMGQGGIGYGYTF	TGTGCCAGCAGCCCAATGGGACAGGGAGGAATTGGCTATGGCTACACCTTC
TRBD1	TRBV10-1	TRBJ1-5	.	CATGTGRQPQHF	TGCGCCACCGGGACAGGACGACAGCCCCAGCATTTT
.	TRBV7-8	TRBJ2-5	.	CASSVGAREETQYF	TGTGCCAGCAGCGTAGGGGCCAGGGAAGAGACCCAGTACTTC
TRBD1	TRBV6-2/TRBV6-3	TRBJ1-2	few	CASSYSTGELYYGYTF	TGTGCCAGCAGTTACTCGACAGGGGAGTTGTACTATGGCTACACCTTC
.	TRBV19	TRBJ2-7	many	CASSTDGGRYEQYF	TGTGCCAGTAGTACTGACGGGGGACGCTACGAGCAGTACTTC
.	TRBV29-1	TRBJ2-2	.	CSQGPGELFF	TGCAGCCAAGGGCCCGGGGAGCTGTTTTTT
TRBD1	TRBV5-1	TRBJ2-7	.	CASSPDLTDRGEQYF	TGCGCCAGCAGCCCGGATTTGACTGACAGGGGCGAGCAGTACTTC
.	TRBV4-2	TRBJ1-2	many	CASSQDVSIAGYTF	TGTGCCAGCAGCCAAGATGTAAGCATCGCTGGCTACACCTTC
.	TRBV2	TRBJ2-7	.	CASSEERGPSYEQYF	TGTGCCAGCAGTGAAGAGAGGGGTCCCTCCTACGAGCAGTACTTC
.	TRBV19	TRBJ1-3	once	CASSTYKNGYTIYF	TGTGCCAGTAGTACCTACAAGAATGGCTACACCATATATTTT
.	TRBV24-1	TRBJ1-5	many	CATSGFNQPQHF	TGTGCCACCAGTGGATTTAATCAGCCCCAGCATTTT
.	TRBV25-1	TRBJ2-2	.	CASSGSLAGELFF	TGTGCCAGCAGCGGGAGCCTGGCCGGGGAGCTGTTTTTT
.	TRBV19	TRBJ2-7	few	CASSIVTGEGFYEQYF	TGTGCCAGTAGTATAGTGACAGGGGAGGGTTTCTACGAGCAGTACTTC
TRBD1	TRBV5-1	TRBJ1-3	.	CASSFETGWDGNTIYF	TGCGCCAGCAGCTTTGAGACAGGGTGGGATGGAAACACCATATATTTT
TRBD2	TRBV9	TRBJ2-7	.	CASSSGTSGLYEQYF	TGTGCCAGCAGTTCCGGGACTAGCGGGCTCTACGAGCAGTACTTC
.	TRBV6-5	TRBJ1-1	many	CASGKTEAFF	TGTGCCAGCGGAAAGACTGAAGCTTTCTTT
.	TRBV9	TRBJ1-2	.	CASSVGLAGGGGYTF	TGTGCCAGCAGCGTAGGACTAGCGGGGGGCGGTGGCTACACCTTC
TRBD1	TRBV10-3	TRBJ1-5	.	CAISGTGSQPQHF	TGTGCCATCAGTGGGACAGGGAGCCAGCCCCAGCATTTT
.	TRBV20-1	TRBJ1-1	many	CSASLQGGTEAFF	TGCAGTGCTAGCTTACAGGGTGGGACTGAAGCTTTCTTT
.	TRBV25-1	TRBJ1-6	few	CASSDPRGGYNSPLHF	TGTGCCAGCAGCGATCCGAGGGGGGGGTACAATTCACCCCTCCACTTT